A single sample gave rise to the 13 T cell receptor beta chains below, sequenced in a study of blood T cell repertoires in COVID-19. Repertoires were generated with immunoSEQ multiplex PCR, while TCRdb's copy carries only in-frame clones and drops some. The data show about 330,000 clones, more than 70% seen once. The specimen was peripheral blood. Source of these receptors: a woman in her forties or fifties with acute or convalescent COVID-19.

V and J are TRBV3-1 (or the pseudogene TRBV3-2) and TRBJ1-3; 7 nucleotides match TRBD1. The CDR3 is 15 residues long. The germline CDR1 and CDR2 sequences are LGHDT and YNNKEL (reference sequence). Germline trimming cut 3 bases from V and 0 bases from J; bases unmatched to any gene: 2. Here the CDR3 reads CASSQGQYSGNTIYF. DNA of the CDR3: TGTGCCAGCAGCCAGGGACAGTACTCTGGAAACACCATATATTTT.

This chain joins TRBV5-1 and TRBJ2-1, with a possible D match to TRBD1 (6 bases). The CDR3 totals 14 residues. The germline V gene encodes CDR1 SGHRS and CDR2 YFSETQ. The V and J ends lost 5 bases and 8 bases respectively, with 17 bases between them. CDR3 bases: TGCGCCAGCAGGCCCCGGGACACCCTCTATGAGCAGTTCTTC. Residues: CASRPRDTLYEQFF.

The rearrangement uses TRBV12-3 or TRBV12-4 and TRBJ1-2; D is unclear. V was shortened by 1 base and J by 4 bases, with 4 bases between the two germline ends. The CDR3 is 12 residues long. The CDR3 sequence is CASSLEAYGYTF. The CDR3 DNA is TGTGCCAGCAGTTTAGAAGCCTATGGCTACACCTTC.

In DNA, the CDR3 is TGCAGCGTTGGGAGACCGAACACTGAAGCTTTCTTT. This sequence encodes CSVGRPNTEAFF. The V gene is TRBV29-1, the J gene TRBJ1-1; D remains ambiguous. Deletions cut 4 bases from V and 1 base from J, with 7 bases between. The CDR3 sequence is 12 residues long. Germline V gives CDR1 SQVTM, CDR2 ANQGSEA.

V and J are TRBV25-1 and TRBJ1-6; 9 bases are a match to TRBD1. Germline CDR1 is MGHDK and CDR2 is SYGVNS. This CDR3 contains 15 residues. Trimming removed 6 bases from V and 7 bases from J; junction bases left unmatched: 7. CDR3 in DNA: TGTGCCAGCAGGCCTGGGGGACAGGGCAATTCACCCCTCCACTTT. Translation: CASRPGGQGNSPLHF.

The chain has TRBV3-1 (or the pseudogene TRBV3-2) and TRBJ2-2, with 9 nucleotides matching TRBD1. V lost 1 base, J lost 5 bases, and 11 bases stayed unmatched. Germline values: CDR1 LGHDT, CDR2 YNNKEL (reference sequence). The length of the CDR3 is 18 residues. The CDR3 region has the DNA TGTGCCAGCAGCCAAGGGCGGACAGGGGCTATTGAAACCGGGGAGCTGTTTTTT. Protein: CASSQGRTGAIETGELFF.

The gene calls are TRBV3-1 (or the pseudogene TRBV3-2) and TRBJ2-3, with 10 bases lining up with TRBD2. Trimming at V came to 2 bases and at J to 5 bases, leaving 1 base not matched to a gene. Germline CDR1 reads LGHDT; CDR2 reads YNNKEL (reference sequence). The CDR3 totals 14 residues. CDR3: CASSQSSGRDTQYF. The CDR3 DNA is TGTGCCAGCAGCCAATCTAGCGGGAGAGATACGCAGTATTTT.

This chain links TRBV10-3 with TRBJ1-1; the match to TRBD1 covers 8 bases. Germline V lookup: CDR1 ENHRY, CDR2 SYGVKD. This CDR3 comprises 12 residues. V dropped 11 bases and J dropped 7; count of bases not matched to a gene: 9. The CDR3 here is CAAGQGLSEAFF. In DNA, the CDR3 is TGTGCCGCCGGACAGGGACTAAGTGAAGCTTTCTTT.

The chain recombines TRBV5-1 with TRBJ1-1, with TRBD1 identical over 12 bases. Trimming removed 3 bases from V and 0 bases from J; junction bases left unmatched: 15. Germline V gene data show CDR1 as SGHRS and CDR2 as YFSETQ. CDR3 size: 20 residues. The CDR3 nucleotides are TGCGCCAGCAGCTCCCGGGACAGGGGGCCCGGGGGCCTTATGAACACTGAAGCTTTCTTT. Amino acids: CASSSRDRGPGGLMNTEAFF.

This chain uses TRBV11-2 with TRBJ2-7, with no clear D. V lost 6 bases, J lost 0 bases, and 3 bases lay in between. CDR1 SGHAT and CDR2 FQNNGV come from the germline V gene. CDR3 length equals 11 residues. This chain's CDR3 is CASRSSYEQYF. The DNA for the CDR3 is TGTGCCAGCAGGAGCTCCTACGAGCAGTACTTC.

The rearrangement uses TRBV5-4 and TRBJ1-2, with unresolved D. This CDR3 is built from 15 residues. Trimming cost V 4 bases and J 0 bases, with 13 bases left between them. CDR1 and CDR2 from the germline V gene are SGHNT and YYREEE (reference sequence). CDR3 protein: CASSPYISANYGYTF. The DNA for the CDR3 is TGTGCCAGCAGCCCTTATATCTCAGCTAACTATGGCTACACCTTC.

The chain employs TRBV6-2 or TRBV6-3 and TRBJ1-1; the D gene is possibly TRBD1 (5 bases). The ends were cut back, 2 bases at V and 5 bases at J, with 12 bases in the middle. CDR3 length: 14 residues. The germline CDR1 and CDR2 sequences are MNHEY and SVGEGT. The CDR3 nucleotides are TGTGCCAGCAGTTACAGTGGGGGGGAGACTGAAGCTTTCTTT. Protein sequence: CASSYSGGETEAFF.

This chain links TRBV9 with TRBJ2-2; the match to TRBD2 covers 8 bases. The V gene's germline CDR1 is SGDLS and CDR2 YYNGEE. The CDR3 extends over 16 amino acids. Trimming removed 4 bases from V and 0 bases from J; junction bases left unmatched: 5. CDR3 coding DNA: TGTGCCAGCAGCCCGCGGGGGGACCCGAACACCGGGGAGCTGTTTTTT. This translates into CASSPRGDPNTGELFF. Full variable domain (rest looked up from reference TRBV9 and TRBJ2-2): DSGVTQTPKHLITATGQRVTLRCSPRSGDLSVYWYQQSLDQGLQFLIQYYNGEERAKGNILERFSAQQFPDLHSELNLSSLELGDSALYFCASSPRGDPNTGELFFGEGSRLTVL.